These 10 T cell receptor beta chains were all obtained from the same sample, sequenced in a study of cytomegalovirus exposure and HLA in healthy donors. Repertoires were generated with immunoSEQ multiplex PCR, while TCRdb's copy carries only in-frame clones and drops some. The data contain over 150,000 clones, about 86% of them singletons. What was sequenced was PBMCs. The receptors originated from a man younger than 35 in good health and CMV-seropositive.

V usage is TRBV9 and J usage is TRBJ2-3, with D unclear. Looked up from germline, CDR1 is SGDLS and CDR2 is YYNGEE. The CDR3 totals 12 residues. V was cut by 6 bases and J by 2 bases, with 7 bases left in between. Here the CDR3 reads CASIRSTDTQYF. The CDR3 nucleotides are TGTGCCAGCATCCGTTCCACAGATACGCAGTATTTT.

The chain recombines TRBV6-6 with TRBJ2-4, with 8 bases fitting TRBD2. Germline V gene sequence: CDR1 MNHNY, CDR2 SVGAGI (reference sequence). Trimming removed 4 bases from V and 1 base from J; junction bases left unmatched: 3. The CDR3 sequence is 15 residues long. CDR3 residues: CASSSGGEAKNIQYF. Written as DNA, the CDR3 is TGTGCCAGCAGTTCGGGGGGGGAGGCCAAAAACATTCAGTACTTC.

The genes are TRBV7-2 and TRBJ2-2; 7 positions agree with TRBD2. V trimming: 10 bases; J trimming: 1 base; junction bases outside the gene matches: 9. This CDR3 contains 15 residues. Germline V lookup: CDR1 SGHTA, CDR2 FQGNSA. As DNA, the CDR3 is TGTGCCACCCCACCCACTAGCGAGAACACCGGGGAGCTGTTTTTT. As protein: CATPPTSENTGELFF.

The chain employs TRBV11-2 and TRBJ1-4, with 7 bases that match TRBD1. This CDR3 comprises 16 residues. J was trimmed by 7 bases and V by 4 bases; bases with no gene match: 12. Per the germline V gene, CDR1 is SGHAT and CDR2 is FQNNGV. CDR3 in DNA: TGTGCCAGCAGCTCGCCGTACAGGGGCGACGCTGAAAAACTGTTTTTT. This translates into CASSSPYRGDAEKLFF. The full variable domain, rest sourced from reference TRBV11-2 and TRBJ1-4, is EAGVAQSPRYKIIEKRQSVAFWCNPISGHATLYWYQQILGQGPKLLIQFQNNGVVDDSQLPKDRFSAERLKGVDSTLKIQPAKLEDSAVYLCASSSPYRGDAEKLFFGSGTQLSVL.

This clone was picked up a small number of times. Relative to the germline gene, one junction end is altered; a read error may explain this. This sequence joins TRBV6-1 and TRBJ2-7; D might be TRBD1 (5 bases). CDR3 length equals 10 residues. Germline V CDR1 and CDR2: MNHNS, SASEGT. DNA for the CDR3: TGTGCCAGCAGTGAAAGACAGCCCAGCTTC. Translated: CASSERQPSF.

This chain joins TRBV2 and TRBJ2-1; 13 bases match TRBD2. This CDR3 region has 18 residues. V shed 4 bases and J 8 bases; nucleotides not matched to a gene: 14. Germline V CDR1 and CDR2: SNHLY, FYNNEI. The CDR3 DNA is TGTGCCAGCAGTGCGGGGACTAGCGGGGACTATCTAGACGATGAGCAGTTCTTC. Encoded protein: CASSAGTSGDYLDDEQFF.

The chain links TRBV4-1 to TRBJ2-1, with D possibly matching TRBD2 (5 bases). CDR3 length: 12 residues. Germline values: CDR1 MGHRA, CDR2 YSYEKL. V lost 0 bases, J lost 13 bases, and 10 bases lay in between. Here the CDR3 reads CASSQDLGSQFF. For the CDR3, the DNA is TGCGCCAGCAGCCAAGATTTAGGGAGTCAGTTCTTC.

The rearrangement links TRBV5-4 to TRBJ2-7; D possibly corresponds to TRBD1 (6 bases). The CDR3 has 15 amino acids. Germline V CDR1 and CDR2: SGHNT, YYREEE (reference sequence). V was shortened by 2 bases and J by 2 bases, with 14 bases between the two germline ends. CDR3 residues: CASSFSRGSPYEQYF. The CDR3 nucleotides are TGTGCCAGCAGCTTCTCCAGGGGTAGTCCCTACGAGCAGTACTTC.

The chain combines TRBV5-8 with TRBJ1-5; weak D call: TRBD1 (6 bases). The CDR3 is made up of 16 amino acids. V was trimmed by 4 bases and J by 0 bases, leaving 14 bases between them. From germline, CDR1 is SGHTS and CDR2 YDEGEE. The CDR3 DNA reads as TGTGCCAGCAGCCTAGGGACAAGCTCTAGCAATCAGCCCCAGCATTTT. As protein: CASSLGTSSSNQPQHF.

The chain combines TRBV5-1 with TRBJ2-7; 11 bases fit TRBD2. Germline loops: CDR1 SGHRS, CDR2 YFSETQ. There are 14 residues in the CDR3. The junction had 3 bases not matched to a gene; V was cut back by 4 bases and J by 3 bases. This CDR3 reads CASSIGTSGYEQYF. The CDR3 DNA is TGCGCCAGCAGCATCGGGACTAGCGGCTACGAGCAGTACTTC.